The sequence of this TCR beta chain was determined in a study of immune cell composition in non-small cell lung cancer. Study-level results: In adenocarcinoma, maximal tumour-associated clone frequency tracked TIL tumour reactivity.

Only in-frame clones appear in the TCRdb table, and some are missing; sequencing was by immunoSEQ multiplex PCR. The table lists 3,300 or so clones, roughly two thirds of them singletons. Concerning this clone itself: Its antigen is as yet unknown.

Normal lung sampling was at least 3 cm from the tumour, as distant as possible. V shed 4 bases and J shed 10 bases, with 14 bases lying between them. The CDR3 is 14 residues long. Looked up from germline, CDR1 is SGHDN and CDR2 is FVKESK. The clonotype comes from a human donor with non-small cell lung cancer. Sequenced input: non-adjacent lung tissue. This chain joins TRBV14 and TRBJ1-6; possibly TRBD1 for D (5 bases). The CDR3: CASSPGAGRSPLHF. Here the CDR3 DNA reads TGTGCCAGCAGCCCTGGGGCAGGGAGGTCACCCCTCCACTTT.